This T cell receptor beta chain appears in the sequencing data of a study of blood T cell repertoires in COVID-19. Whole-study context: Some COVID-19 samples were acute and others convalescent; all came from the United States, Italy and Spain. PBMCs, B-cell-depleted T cells, or T cells were the source of the cDNA or gDNA that made up the material.

V lost 3 bases and J lost 6, with 15 bases in between. This CDR3 has 15 residues. CDR1 is MDHEN and CDR2 is SYDVKM in the germline V gene. In the original analysis: Estimation of nucleated cell counts was performed using reference gene primer amplification. Sequencing was performed with immunoSEQ multiplex PCR; in TCRdb, only in-frame clones are kept and a portion is missing. The V and J calls and clone size were taken over from that table, and D and trimming were inferred from the DNA. The sample has 95,000 to 150,000 clones, 71% seen once. This sequence originates from a human donor with acute or convalescent COVID-19. The donor label of this sample is uncertain. The source material was peripheral blood. This chain uses TRBV28 with TRBJ1-5, with D perhaps matching TRBD1 (6 bases). Here the CDR3 DNA reads TGTGCCAGCAGTTTGGCTTGGGGGCGCGGTCAGCCCCAGCATTTT. Residues: CASSLAWGRGQPQHF. The full variable domain, with the rest looked up from reference TRBV28 and TRBJ1-5, is DVKVTQSSRYLVKRTGEKVFLECVQDMDHENMFWYRQDPGLGLRLIYFSYDVKMKEKGDIPEGYSVSREKKERFSLILESASTNQTSMYLCASSLAWGRGQPQHFGDGTRLSIL.